This TCR beta chain came from a study of regulatory T cells in long-lasting Graves disease. Overall study: Graves' patients with a new diagnosis had received antithyroid drugs under 3 months.

The germline gives CDR1 LNHDA, CDR2 SQIVND (reference sequence). The CDR3 runs to 14 residues. Trimming pared 3 bases from V and 1 base from J, leaving 8 bases between. As for time point: newly diagnosed GD, antithyroid drugs for less than 3 months. PBMC RNA served as the TCR library source. There are many counts of this clonotype. Its antigen is not known. The study, taken as a whole, reports: A limited number of samples was an acknowledged limitation.

In building TCR beta libraries, iRepertoire HTBI primers were used together with Arm-PCR of CDR3 regions. MiXCR, applied by TCRdb to the multiplex PCR reads, yields one record per CDR3 protein. The sample contains a few hundred thousand distinct CDR3 sequences, under 20% of which appear only once. These data were also filed under a second study, of T cells in Graves' hyperthyroidism and ophthalmopathy. This second report adds: HTBI primers drove first-round RT-PCR of the TCR CDR3. Among thyroid clonotypes expanded above 0.001, most also appeared in blood.

This sequence originates from a woman in her 30s with Graves disease. The sample in question was peripheral blood mononuclear cells (PBMCs), obtained at new diagnosis, from a patient treated with antithyroid drugs. V and J are TRBV19 and TRBJ2-3, with a possible D match to TRBD2 (6 bases). CDR3 residues: CASSIGGGTDTQYF. CDR3 nucleotides: TGTGCCAGTAGTATTGGAGGGGGCACAGATACGCAGTATTTT. The full variable domain, completed using reference TRBV19 and TRBJ2-3, is DGGITQSPKYLFRKEGQNVTLSCEQNLNHDAMYWYRQDPGQGLRLIYYSQIVNDFQKGDIAEGYSVSREKKESFPLTVTSAQKNPTAFYLCASSIGGGTDTQYFGPGTRLTVL.